The T cell receptor beta chain described here comes from a study of blood T cells in healthy people across ages. Overall study results and limits: As age increased, TCR beta diversity per million T cells fell in a roughly linear fashion.

Using a J-beta primer mix together with a sample-barcoded 5' primer, a second PCR was run for about 6 to 12 cycles. TCRdb re-derived calls from the 5' RACE reads in MiXCR, one entry per CDR3 protein. The sample holds about 600,000 distinct CDR3 sequences, more than 45% seen once. Points on this clonotype: The antigen is unknown.

Per germline, CDR1 LGHNT and CDR2 FRNRAP. The ends were cut back, 1 base at V and 1 base at J, with 14 bases in the middle. The CDR3 sequence is 17 residues long. Material: blood. V is TRBV12-5 and J is TRBJ1-5, with D possibly TRBD1 on 5 matching bases. This clonotype originated in a man older than 75 in good health. CDR3 nucleotides: TGTGCTAGTGGTTTGGGCGGAATGCGGGGGAGCAATCAGCCCCAGCATTTT. Translated, it gives CASGLGGMRGSNQPQHF.